This T cell receptor (beta chain) came from a study of T-cell memory formation after mild COVID-19. The study, taken as a whole, reports: Pre-infection memory contained some responding clones, which suggested that cross-reactive memory had joined.

With regard to this clonotype: Its antigen is unidentified.

TCRdb re-called the 5' RACE reads with MiXCR, one entry per CDR3 protein. This table has 350,000 or so distinct CDR3 sequences, 20% to 25% appearing once. The germline CDR1 and CDR2 sequences are SGHKS and YYEKEE (reference sequence). This CDR3 has 15 amino acids. V gave up 3 bases and J gave up 0 bases, with 10 bases separating them. The TCR was taken from a man aged 18 to 35 who had mild COVID-19 (a few samples of this study predate the infection). Cell type and time point are not known. The chain recombines TRBV5-5 with TRBJ2-4, with a weak D call TRBD1 (5 bases). The sample consisted of PBMCs or a T cell subset sorted from them (not recorded which). CDR3 bases: TGTGCCAGCAGCTCCAGGGCCCTAGCCAAAAACATTCAGTACTTC. The encoded protein is CASSSRALAKNIQYF. Full variable domain (remainder filled in from reference TRBV5-5 and TRBJ2-4): DAGVTQSPTHLIKTRGQQVTLRCSPISGHKSVSWYQQVLGQGPQFIFQYYEKEERGRGNFPDRFSARQFPNYSSELNVNALLLGDSALYLCASSSRALAKNIQYFGAGTRLSVL.